This TCR beta chain was captured by sequencing in a study of cytomegalovirus exposure and HLA in healthy donors. Study at large: Both the roughly 120 validation repertoires and the roughly 620 first-cohort repertoires used the same platform, as reported by a later analysis. General observations from the study: Three chains linked to CMV were shown in vitro to be specific for CMV antigens. Most TCR sequences were seen very rarely across donors, but some public TCRs occurred in many.

Germline CDR1 PRHDT, CDR2 FYEKMQ (reference sequence). With V trimmed by 4 bases and J by 3 bases, 5 bases remained unmatched. This CDR3 comprises 15 residues. Profiling relied on immunoSEQ multiplex PCR, and the TCRdb table lists in-frame clones only, not all of them. The table shows 85,000 to 90,000 clones, with about 96% occurring only once. Comments on this clone: The target antigen is unknown.

The source is a man aged 18 to 30 in good health and CMV-seronegative. Sequencing was done on a sample of PBMCs. The J gene is TRBJ2-1, the V gene TRBV13, with 8 nucleotides matching TRBD2. CDR3 protein: CASSSREAFYNEQFF. DNA of the CDR3: TGTGCCAGCAGCTCGCGGGAGGCCTTCTACAATGAGCAGTTCTTC.